Here is one T cell receptor beta chain with its context. Its matching antigen is unknown. CDR3 length: 11 residues. The sample is drawn from a study of CXCR3-negative and CXCR3-positive naive CD8 T cells. About the research overall: Libraries each contributed about 1.5 +/- 0.3 million TRB reads, for roughly 140 million in total. Study-level results: Fresh PBMCs were used in most assays, and CXCR3 expression partially decreased after cryopreservation. CXCR3-expressing naive cells carried TRB CDR3s more hydrophobic than those of CXCR3-negative naive cells. With respect to TRBV-TRBJ usage, naive CXCR3-negative and CXCR3-positive cells were similar; memory differed.

UMI labels and 5' RACE were used to prepare the TRB cDNA libraries. Using the 5' RACE reads, TCRdb records one entry per CDR3 protein without DNA. The sample totals roughly 110,000 distinct CDR3 sequences. Among CD8+ T cells, naive ones were CD45RO-CCR7+CD27+CD95-. The chain employs TRBV12-3 or TRBV12-4 and TRBJ2-7. The sequence was collected from a human donor in good health. Some clones in this sample may be carry-over from other donors' samples. The sample taken for sequencing was naive CXCR3+ CD8+ T cells from blood. Subset indicated: CD45RO-CCR7+CD27+CD95- naive CD8+ T cells expressing CXCR3 (TNR3+). CDR3 protein: CASSLMDEQYF.